A single sample is the source of the 8 T cell receptor beta chains below, sequenced in a study of post-analysis software for immune sequencing data. Study conclusions and caveats: Elevated frequency relative to controls characterized a handful of TRBV segments in patients, TRBV5-6, TRBV5-1 and TRBV20-1 among them.

What these receptors recognize is not known. The authors incorporated unique molecular identifiers into the TCR beta cDNA libraries. TCRdb used MiXCR to reprocess the PCR reads, holding one entry per CDR3 protein. This sample has under 900,000 distinct CDR3 sequences, with under 70% found just once. Sequencing was performed on blood. The receptors derive from a girl aged 5 to 17 with multiple sclerosis.

This chain joins TRBV20-1 and TRBJ2-3, with 7 positions matching TRBD1. The ends lost 5 bases at V and 2 bases at J; junction bases unmatched: 10. Germline V lookup: CDR1 DFQATT, CDR2 SNEGSKA (reference sequence). CDR3 size: 15 residues. The CDR3 coding sequence is TGCAGTGCTTACAGGGGCACCGGCCTCACAGATACGCAGTATTTT. It encodes CSAYRGTGLTDTQYF.

The V call is TRBV27, the J call TRBJ2-6; no clear D gene. V was pared by 6 bases and J by 2 bases, with 5 bases between. Germline CDR1 MNHEY, CDR2 SMNVEV (reference sequence). The CDR3 length is 13 residues. The CDR3 region is CASRPTGANVLTF. CDR3 DNA: TGTGCCAGCAGGCCGACTGGGGCCAACGTCCTGACTTTC.

The chain uses TRBV20-1 and TRBJ2-5; 7 bases are shared with TRBD2. Germline V gene sequence: CDR1 DFQATT, CDR2 SNEGSKA (reference sequence). V shed 1 base, J shed 1 base, and the junction held 6 bases outside the gene matches. The CDR3 extends over 15 amino acids. The CDR3 coding sequence is TGCAGTGCTAGAGTTCTAGCGGATATCCAAGAGACCCAGTACTTC. Residues: CSARVLADIQETQYF.

The chain joins TRBV5-1 to TRBJ2-2; tentatively, D is TRBD2 (6 bases). This CDR3 contains 15 residues. V was shortened by 0 bases and J by 3 bases, with 9 bases between the two germline ends. In germline, CDR1 is SGHRS, CDR2 YFSETQ. This CDR3 reads CASSLAEGHTGELFF. CDR3 coding DNA: TGCGCCAGCAGCTTGGCGGAGGGGCACACCGGGGAGCTGTTTTTT.

The CDR3 nucleotides read TGTGCCAGCAGCTCAGACCCGTTCAGCGACGAGCAGTACTTC. It is translated as CASSSDPFSDEQYF. This chain joins TRBV5-5 and TRBJ2-5, with D unresolved. The J call is uncertain, as TRBJ2-7 better fits the DNA end. The V gene's germline CDR1 is SGHKS and CDR2 YYEKEE (reference sequence). The CDR3 has 14 residues.

This chain uses TRBV20-1 with TRBJ2-7; D gene unclear. The better agreement between TRBJ2-5 and the DNA end casts doubt on the J call. The CDR3 has 12 amino acids. The germline V gene has CDR1 DFQATT and CDR2 SNEGSKA (reference sequence). CDR3 nucleotides: TGCAGTGCTAATATCGCTTCAGAGACCCAGTACTTC. Its translation: CSANIASETQYF.

The CDR3 protein is CSASPGLAGPNEQFF. CDR3 in DNA: TGCAGTGCTAGCCCCGGACTAGCGGGCCCCAATGAGCAGTTCTTC. The V and J genes are TRBV20-1 and TRBJ2-1; 11 nucleotides align to TRBD2. This CDR3 is built from 15 residues. Germline V lookup: CDR1 DFQATT, CDR2 SNEGSKA (reference sequence). After removal of 3 bases from V and 6 bases from J, the junction contained 7 bases not matched to a gene.

The table lists this clonotype with a few counts. J is TRBJ2-7 and V is TRBV20-1, with 12 bases fitting TRBD2. Near its end, the DNA agrees better with TRBJ2-5, so the J call may be wrong. This CDR3 comprises 16 residues. Looked up from germline, CDR1 is DFQATT and CDR2 is SNEGSKA (reference sequence). The CDR3 nucleotides read TGCAGTGCTAGAAAAAGACTAGCGGGAGTGCGAGAGACCCAGTACTTC. Protein product: CSARKRLAGVRETQYF.